This T cell receptor (beta chain) was obtained from a study of regulatory T cells in long-lasting Graves disease. Regarding the study as a whole: The study found TRBV28, TRBJ1-2 and TRBJ2-5 favored in persistent disease. Among persistent patients, a larger number of public clonotypes were shared (over 2,500) than among newly diagnosed patients (roughly 1,000). Since the sample size was small, accuracy may have been reduced.

Comments on this clonotype: Its antigen is as yet unknown. A far larger clone lies a single base away; this is likely a read error.

Researchers made TCR beta libraries by using iRepertoire HTBI primers and running Arm-PCR on CDR3 regions. TCRdb reanalysed the multiplex PCR reads using MiXCR and keeps one entry per CDR3 protein. There are approximately 250,000 distinct CDR3 sequences in the sample; about a sixth occur only once, and about 20% lies in the top ten. Documented time point: newly diagnosed GD, antithyroid drugs for less than 3 months. Generation of the TCR library employed RNA extracted from PBMCs. An endocrinology department located in Xi'an, China, was where the patients came from. This CDR3 comprises 13 residues. V was pared by 0 bases and J by 10 bases, with 11 bases between. The germline gives CDR1 SGHKS, CDR2 YYEKEE (reference sequence).

Specimen: peripheral blood mononuclear cells (PBMCs), collected at new diagnosis, from a patient treated with antithyroid drugs. The chain employs TRBV5-5 and TRBJ2-1; D is unclear. The sequence came from a female donor with Graves disease. CDR3 nucleotides: TGTGCCAGCAGCTTGGTTGCAGCCTACGAGCAGTTCTTC. Protein product: CASSLVAAYEQFF.